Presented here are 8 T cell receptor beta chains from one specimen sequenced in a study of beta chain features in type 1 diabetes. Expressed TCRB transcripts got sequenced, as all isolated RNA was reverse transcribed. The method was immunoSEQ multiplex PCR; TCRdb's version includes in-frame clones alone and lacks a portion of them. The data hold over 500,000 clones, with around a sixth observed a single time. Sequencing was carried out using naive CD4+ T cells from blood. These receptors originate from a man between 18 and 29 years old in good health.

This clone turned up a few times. The CDR3 region has the DNA TGTGCCAGCAGCTGGACTCCCCTGTCCCCAGATACGCAGTATTTT. Its protein is CASSWTPLSPDTQYF. This rearrangement joins TRBV28 to TRBJ2-3; TRBD2 might be the D (5 bases). V gave up 6 bases and J gave up 4 bases, with 17 bases separating them. The CDR3 contains 15 residues. Germline V CDR1 and CDR2: MDHEN, SYDVKM.

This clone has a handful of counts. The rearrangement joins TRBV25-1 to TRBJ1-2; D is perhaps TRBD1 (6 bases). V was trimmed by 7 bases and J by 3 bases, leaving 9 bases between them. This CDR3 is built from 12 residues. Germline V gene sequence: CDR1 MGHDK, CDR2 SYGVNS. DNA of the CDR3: TGTGCCAGCAAATCAGGGGACTATGGCTACACCTTC. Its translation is CASKSGDYGYTF.

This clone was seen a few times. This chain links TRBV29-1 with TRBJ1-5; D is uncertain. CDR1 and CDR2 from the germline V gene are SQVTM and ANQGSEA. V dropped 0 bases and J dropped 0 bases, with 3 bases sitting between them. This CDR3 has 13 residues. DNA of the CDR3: TGCAGCGTTGAAGAAGGTAGCAATCAGCCCCAGCATTTT. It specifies CSVEEGSNQPQHF.

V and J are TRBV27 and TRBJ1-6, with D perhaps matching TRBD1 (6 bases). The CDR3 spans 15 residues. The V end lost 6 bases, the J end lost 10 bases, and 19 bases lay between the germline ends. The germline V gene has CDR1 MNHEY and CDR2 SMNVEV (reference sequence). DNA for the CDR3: TGTGCCAGCAGCCGCCCCACAGGGTTTGTCTCACCCCTCCACTTT. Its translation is CASSRPTGFVSPLHF.

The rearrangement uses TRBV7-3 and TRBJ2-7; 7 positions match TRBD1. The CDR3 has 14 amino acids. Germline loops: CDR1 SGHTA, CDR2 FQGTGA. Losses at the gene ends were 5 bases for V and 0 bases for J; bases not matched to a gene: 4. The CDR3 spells CASSARDSSYEQYF. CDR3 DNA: TGTGCCAGCAGCGCGAGGGACAGCTCCTACGAGCAGTACTTC.

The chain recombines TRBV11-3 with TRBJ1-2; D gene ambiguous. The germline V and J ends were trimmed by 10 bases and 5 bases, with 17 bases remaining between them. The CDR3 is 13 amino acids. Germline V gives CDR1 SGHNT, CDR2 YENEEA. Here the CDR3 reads CANYSLPSYGYTF. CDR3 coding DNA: TGTGCCAACTACTCCCTTCCTTCATATGGCTACACCTTC.

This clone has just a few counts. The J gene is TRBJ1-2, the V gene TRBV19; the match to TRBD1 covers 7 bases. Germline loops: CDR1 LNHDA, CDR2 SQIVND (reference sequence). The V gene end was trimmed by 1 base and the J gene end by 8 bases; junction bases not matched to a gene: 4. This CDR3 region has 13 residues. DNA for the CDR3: TGTGCCAGTAGTATAGGAGGGGGCATCGGCTACACCTTC. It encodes CASSIGGGIGYTF.

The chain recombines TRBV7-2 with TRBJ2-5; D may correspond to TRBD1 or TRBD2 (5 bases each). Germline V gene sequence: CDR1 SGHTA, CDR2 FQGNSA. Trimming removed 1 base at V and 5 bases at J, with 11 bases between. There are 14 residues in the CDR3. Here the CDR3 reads CASSLGGNEETQYF. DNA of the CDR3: TGTGCCAGCAGCTTAGGGGGGAATGAGGAGACCCAGTACTTC.